The entry that follows covers one T cell receptor (beta chain) sequence. Its antigen is not known. The PCR employed 60 Vbeta primers together with 13 Jbeta primers. TCRdb's copy holds only in-frame clones and misses some; the assay was immunoSEQ multiplex PCR. The top ten hold less than 2% of the sample, which has about 140,000 clones, 60% to 85% seen once. Germline-derived CDR1 and CDR2 are SGHVS and FQNEAQ. The CDR3 extends over 13 amino acids. Trimming removed 2 bases from V and 1 base from J, with 5 bases in between. Healthy bone marrow donors supplied every sample. This sample stems from a study of cytomegalovirus exposure and HLA in healthy donors. Study summary: Previous work identified 117 million unique TCR beta sequences from around 180 million T cells.

Findings and caveats of the study: Productive rates of about 87% or about 30% were seen for most TCR beta V segments in an earlier analysis.

The clonotype originates from a man aged 40-49 years in good health and CMV-seronegative. Sequenced material: PBMCs. The rearrangement uses TRBV7-8 and TRBJ1-1; D perhaps matches TRBD1 (5 bases). CDR3 nucleotides: TGTGCCAGCAGCTTAAGGGGGAACACTGAAGCTTTCTTT. Translating it yields CASSLRGNTEAFF.